This T cell receptor beta chain stems from a study of T cell repertoires in ileal Crohn's disease. Turning to the study itself: About half received postoperative treatment, around ten with thiopurines and 18 anti-TNF.

Time point specified: inflamed ileum from the surgical specimen. Study outcomes and limitations: Sorted CD8 T cells held more high-frequency clones than CD4. Active smokers at surgery had more clonal expansions than non-smokers.

The V and J ends lost 9 bases and 1 base respectively, with 15 bases between them. The CDR3 runs 14 residues. Germline CDR1 and CDR2: LNHNV and YYDKDF (reference sequence). Profiling relied on immunoSEQ multiplex PCR, and the TCRdb table lists in-frame clones only, not all of them. This table holds over 6,500 clones, over 75% found once. A note on this clone: Its matching antigen is unknown.

The source of this sequence is an adult with Crohn's disease. V usage is TRBV15 and J usage is TRBJ1-1; D is possibly TRBD1 (5 bases). The specimen sequenced was ileal tissue. The DNA for the CDR3 is TGTGCCACTGACGGGGGGTTAAAGAACACTGAAGCTTTCTTT. Translation: CATDGGLKNTEAFF. Full variable domain (outside the CDR3, taken from reference TRBV15 and TRBJ1-1): DAMVIQNPRYQVTQFGKPVTLSCSQTLNHNVMYWYQQKSSQAPKLLFHYYDKDFNNEADTPDNFQSRRPNTSFCFLDIRSPGLGDTAMYLCATDGGLKNTEAFFGQGTRLTVV.